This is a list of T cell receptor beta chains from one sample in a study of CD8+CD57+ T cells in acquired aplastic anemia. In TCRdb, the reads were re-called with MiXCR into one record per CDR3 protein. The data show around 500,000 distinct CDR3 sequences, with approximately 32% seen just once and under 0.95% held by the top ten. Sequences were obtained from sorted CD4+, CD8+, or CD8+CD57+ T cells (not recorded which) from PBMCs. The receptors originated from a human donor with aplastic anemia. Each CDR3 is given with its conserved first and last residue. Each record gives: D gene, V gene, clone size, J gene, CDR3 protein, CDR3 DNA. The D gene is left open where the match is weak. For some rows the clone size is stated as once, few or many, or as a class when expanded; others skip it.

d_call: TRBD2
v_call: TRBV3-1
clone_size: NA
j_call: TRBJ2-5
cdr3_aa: CASSPVAGIIKETQYF
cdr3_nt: TGTGCCAGCAGCCCAGTAGCGGGAATAATAAAAGAGACCCAGTACTTC

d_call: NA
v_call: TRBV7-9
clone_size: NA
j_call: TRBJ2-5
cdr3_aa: CASSGGAIETQYF
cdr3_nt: TGTGCCAGCAGCGGGGGGGCCATAGAGACCCAGTACTTC

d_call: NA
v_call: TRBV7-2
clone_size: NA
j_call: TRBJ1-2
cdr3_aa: CASSFIRGSRYTF
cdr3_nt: TGTGCCAGCAGCTTTATCAGGGGTTCTCGCTACACCTTC

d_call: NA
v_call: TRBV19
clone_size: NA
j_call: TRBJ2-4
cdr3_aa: CASSMRAELAKNIQYF
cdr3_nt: TGTGCCAGTAGTATGAGAGCGGAACTAGCCAAAAACATTCAGTACTTC

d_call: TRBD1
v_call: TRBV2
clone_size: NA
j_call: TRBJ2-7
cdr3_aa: CASSERVTGLYF
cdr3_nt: TGTGCCAGCAGTGAACGGGTGACAGGGCTATACTTC

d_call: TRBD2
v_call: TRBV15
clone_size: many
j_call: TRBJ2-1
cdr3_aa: CATSRTSGRNEQFF
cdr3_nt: TGTGCCACCAGCAGGACTAGCGGGAGAAATGAGCAGTTCTTC

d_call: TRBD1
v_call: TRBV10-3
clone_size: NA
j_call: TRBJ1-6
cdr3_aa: CAISDPSGRQGRNSPLHF
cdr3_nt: TGTGCCATCAGTGACCCCTCGGGAAGACAGGGAAGGAATTCACCCCTCCACTTT

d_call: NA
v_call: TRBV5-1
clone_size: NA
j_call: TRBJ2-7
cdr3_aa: CASSTSGVGSYEQYF
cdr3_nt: TGCGCCAGCAGCACAAGTGGGGTGGGGAGTTACGAGCAGTACTTC

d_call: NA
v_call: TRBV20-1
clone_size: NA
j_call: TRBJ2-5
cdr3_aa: CSARVPDLKETQYF
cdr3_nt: TGCAGTGCTAGAGTCCCAGATCTCAAAGAGACCCAGTACTTC

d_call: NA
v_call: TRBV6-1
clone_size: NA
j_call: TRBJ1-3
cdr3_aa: CASSESLMGGTGNTIYF
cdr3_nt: TGTGCCAGCAGTGAATCGTTAATGGGGGGAACTGGAAACACCATATATTTT

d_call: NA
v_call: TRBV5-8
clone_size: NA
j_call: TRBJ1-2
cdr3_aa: CASSPPGIFGYTF
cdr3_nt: TGTGCCAGCAGCCCCCCGGGGATTTTTGGCTACACCTTC

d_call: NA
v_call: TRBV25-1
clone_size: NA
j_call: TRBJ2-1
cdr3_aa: CASSETGLSPYEQFF
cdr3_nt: TGTGCCAGCAGCGAGACGGGACTCTCACCCTACGAGCAGTTCTTC

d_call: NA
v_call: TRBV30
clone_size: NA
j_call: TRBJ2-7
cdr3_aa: CAWSKEQASYEQYF
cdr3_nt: TGTGCCTGGAGTAAGGAACAAGCCTCTTACGAGCAGTACTTC

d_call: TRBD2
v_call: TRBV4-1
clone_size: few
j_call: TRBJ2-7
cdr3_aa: CASSQGGGRAAYEQYF
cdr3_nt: TGCGCCAGCAGCCAGGGAGGCGGGAGGGCCGCTTACGAGCAGTACTTC

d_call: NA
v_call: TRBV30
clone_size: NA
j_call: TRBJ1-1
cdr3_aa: CAWSLYTMMNTEAFF
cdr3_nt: TGTGCCTGGAGTTTGTACACCATGATGAACACTGAAGCTTTCTTT

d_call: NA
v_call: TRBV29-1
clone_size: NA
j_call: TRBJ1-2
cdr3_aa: CSVEDRRGGGYGYTF
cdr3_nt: TGCAGCGTTGAAGATCGTCGGGGGGGTGGTTATGGCTACACCTTC

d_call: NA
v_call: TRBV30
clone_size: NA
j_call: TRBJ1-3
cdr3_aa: CAWSGQGNTIYF
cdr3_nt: TGTGCCTGGAGTGGTCAGGGAAACACCATATATTTT

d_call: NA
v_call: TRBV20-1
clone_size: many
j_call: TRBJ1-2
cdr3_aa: CSASLSAATSNYGYTF
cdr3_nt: TGCAGTGCTAGTTTATCGGCAGCAACTTCTAACTATGGCTACACCTTC

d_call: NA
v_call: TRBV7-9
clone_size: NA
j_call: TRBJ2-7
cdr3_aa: CASSPALGAAYEQYF
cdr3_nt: TGTGCCAGCAGCCCGGCCCTGGGGGCAGCCTACGAGCAGTACTTC

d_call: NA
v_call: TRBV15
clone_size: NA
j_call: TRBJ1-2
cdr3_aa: CATSRGRDPTYIGYTF
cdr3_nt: TGTGCCACCAGCAGAGGCCGGGACCCTACCTATATTGGCTACACCTTC

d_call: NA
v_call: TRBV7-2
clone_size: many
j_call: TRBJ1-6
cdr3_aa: CATGQYFYNSPLHF
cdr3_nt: TGTGCCACAGGACAGTACTTTTATAATTCACCCCTCCACTTT

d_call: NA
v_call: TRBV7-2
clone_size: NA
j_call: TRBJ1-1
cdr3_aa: CASSLGIMNTEAFF
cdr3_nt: TGTGCCAGCAGCTTAGGGATTATGAACACTGAAGCTTTCTTT

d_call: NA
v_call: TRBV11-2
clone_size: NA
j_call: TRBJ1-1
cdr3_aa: CASSFEAGPPQTEAFF
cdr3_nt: TGTGCCAGCAGCTTTGAAGCGGGACCTCCCCAGACTGAAGCTTTCTTT

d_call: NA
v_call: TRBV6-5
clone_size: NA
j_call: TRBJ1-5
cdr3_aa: CASSYSSSREQPQHF
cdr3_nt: TGTGCCAGCAGTTACTCGAGTTCTAGGGAACAGCCCCAGCATTTT

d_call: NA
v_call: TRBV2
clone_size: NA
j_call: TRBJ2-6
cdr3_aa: CASREGNVLTF
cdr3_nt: TGTGCCAGCAGGGAAGGCAACGTCCTGACTTTC

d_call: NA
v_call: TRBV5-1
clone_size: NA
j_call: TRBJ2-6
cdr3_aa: CASSLAFSGANVLTF
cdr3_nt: TGCGCCAGCAGCTTGGCCTTTTCTGGGGCCAACGTCCTGACTTTC

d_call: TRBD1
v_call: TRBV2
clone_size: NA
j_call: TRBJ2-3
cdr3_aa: CASSERDRDNEQYF
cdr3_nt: TGTGCCAGCAGTGAGAGGGACAGAGACAATGAGCAGTATTTT

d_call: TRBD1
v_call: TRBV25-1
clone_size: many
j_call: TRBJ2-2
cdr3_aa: CASSVGQDTGELFF
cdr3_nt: TGTGCCAGCAGTGTAGGACAGGACACCGGGGAGCTGTTTTTT

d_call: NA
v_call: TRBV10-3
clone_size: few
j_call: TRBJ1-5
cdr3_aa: CAISAGRENQPQHF
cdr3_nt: TGTGCCATCAGTGCGGGACGGGAAAATCAGCCCCAGCATTTT

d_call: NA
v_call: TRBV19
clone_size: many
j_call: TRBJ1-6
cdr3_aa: CASSNDRVSPLHF
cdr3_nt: TGTGCCAGTAGTAACGATCGAGTCTCACCCCTCCACTTT

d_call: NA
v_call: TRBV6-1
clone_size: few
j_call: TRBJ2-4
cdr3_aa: CASSRTRTGNIQYF
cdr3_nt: TGTGCCAGCAGTCGGACCCGGACCGGAAACATTCAGTACTTC

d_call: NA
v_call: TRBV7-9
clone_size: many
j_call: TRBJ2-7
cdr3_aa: CASSLEVAYEQYF
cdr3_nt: TGTGCCAGCAGCTTAGAGGTAGCCTACGAGCAGTACTTC

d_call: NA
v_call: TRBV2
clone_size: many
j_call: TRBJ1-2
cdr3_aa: CASSVEALAYGYTF
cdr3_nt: TGTGCCAGCAGTGTGGAGGCCTTGGCCTATGGCTACACCTTC

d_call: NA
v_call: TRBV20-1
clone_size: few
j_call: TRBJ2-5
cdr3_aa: CSARVRAVPKETQYF
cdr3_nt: TGCAGTGCTAGAGTGCGGGCGGTCCCCAAAGAGACCCAGTACTTC

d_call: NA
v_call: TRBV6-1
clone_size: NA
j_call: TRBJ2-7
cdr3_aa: CASSGFSPGSYEQYF
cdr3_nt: TGTGCCAGCAGTGGGTTTAGCCCCGGATCCTACGAGCAGTACTTC

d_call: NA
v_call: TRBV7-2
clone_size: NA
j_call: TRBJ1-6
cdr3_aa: CASSLHDTYNSPLHF
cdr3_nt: TGTGCCAGCAGTCTACATGACACGTATAATTCACCCCTCCACTTT

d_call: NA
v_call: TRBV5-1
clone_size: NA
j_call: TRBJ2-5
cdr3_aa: CASSLLSEEAQYF
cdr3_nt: TGCGCCAGCAGCTTGTTATCAGAAGAGGCCCAGTACTTC

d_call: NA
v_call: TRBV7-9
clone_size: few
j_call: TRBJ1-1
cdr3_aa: CASSSATEAFF
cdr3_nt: TGTGCCAGCAGCTCCGCGACTGAAGCTTTCTTT

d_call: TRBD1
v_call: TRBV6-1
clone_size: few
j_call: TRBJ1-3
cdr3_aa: CASRGQGPGNTIYF
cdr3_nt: TGTGCCAGCAGGGGACAGGGGCCAGGAAACACCATATATTTT

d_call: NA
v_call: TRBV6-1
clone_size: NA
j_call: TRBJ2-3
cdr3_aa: CASKDGATGTQYF
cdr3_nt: TGTGCCAGCAAAGACGGGGCCACAGGTACGCAGTATTTT

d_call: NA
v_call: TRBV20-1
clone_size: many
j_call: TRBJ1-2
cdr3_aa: CSARPADQAYGYTF
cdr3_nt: TGCAGTGCGCGCCCGGCGGATCAGGCCTATGGCTACACCTTC

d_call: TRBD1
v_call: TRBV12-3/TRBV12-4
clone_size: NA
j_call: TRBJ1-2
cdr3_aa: CASTLQGTGGRGYTF
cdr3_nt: TGTGCCAGCACCTTACAGGGGACAGGGGGCCGCGGCTACACCTTC

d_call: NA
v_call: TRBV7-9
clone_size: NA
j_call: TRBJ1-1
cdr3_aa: CASSFGHSAFF
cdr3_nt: TGTGCCAGCAGCTTTGGACATTCAGCTTTCTTT

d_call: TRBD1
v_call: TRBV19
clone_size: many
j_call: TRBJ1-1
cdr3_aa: CASSKDRDVEAFF
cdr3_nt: TGTGCCAGTAGCAAAGACAGGGACGTTGAAGCTTTCTTT

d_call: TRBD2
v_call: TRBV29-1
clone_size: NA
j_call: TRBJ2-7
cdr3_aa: CSGTGPLAGARYEQYF
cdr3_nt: TGCAGCGGGACAGGGCCCCTAGCGGGAGCGAGGTACGAGCAGTACTTC

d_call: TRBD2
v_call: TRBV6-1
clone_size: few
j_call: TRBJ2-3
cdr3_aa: CAITSGRRGTQYF
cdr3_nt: TGTGCCATTACTAGCGGGAGGCGGGGTACGCAGTATTTT

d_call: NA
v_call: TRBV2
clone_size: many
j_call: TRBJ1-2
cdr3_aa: CARNGGQSYGYTF
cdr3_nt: TGTGCCAGGAACGGGGGGCAGTCCTATGGCTACACCTTC

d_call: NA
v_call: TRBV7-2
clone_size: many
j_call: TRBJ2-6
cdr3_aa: CASSFQFSGANVLTF
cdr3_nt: TGTGCCAGCAGCTTTCAATTCTCTGGGGCCAACGTCCTGACTTTC

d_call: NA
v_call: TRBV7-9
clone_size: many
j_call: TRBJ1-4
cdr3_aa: CASSSNRAVEKLFF
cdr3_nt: TGTGCCAGCAGCTCGAACAGGGCGGTTGAAAAACTGTTTTTT

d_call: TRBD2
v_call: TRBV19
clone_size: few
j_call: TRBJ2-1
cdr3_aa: CASSILADPHEQFF
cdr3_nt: TGTGCCAGTAGTATACTAGCGGACCCCCATGAGCAGTTCTTC

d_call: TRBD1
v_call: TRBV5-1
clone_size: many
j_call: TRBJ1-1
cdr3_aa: CASSESRTGAWAFF
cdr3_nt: TGCGCCAGCAGCGAATCACGGACAGGGGCATGGGCTTTCTTT

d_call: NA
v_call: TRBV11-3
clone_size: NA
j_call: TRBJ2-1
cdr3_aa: CASSLGPGEQFF
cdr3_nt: TGTGCCAGCAGCTTAGGCCCAGGTGAGCAGTTCTTC

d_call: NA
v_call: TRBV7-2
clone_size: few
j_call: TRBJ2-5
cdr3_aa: CASSFQWQPQETQYF
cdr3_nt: TGTGCCAGCAGCTTTCAGTGGCAACCTCAAGAGACCCAGTACTTC

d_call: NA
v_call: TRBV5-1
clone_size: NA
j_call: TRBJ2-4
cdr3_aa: CASSLAGTKNIQYF
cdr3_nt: TGCGCCAGCAGCTTGGCGGGAACCAAAAACATTCAGTACTTC